These 27 T cell receptor beta chains came from one sample sequenced in a study of T cells in Graves' hyperthyroidism and ophthalmopathy. What was amplified from RNA transcripts were TCR beta CDR3 regions. First-round RT-PCR with HTBI primers amplified the TCR CDR3 region. Each CDR3 protein is one row after TCRdb ran MiXCR on the multiplex PCR reads. Counted here are about 360,000 distinct CDR3 sequences, 13% occurring once; the ten biggest clones make up roughly 8.3%. The sequenced sample was blood. These receptors all come from a woman aged 18 to 35 with Graves' hyperthyroidism.

Details on this clonotype: A single base separates this from a much larger clone, so it may be a read error. The V gene is TRBV20-1, the J gene TRBJ1-2; TRBD1 is a possible D gene (5 bases). V was pared by 4 bases and J by 5 bases, with 14 bases between. The CDR3 contains 13 residues. CDR1 and CDR2 from the germline V gene are DFQATT and SNEGSKA (reference sequence). The CDR3 loop is CSAKAGALYGYTF. CDR3 DNA: TGCAGTGCTAAGGCCGGGGCACTTTATGGCTACACCTTC.

The chain uses TRBV7-2 and TRBJ2-7; 8 nucleotides match TRBD2. The DNA end is more similar to TRBJ2-1, so the J call may be wrong. Germline CDR1 and CDR2: SGHTA and FQGNSA. The CDR3 runs 17 residues. CDR3 nucleotide sequence: TGTGCCAGCAGCAAAGGACCACGGGGGGGAGTATCCTACGAGCAGTTCTTC. Amino acid sequence: CASSKGPRGGVSYEQFF.

The rearrangement links TRBV10-2 to TRBJ1-1, with 8 bases aligning to TRBD1. This CDR3 region has 15 residues. From germline, CDR1 is WSHSY and CDR2 SAAADI. V lost 2 bases to trimming and J lost 0 bases; unmatched junction nucleotides: 2. The CDR3: CASSERQGLNTEAFF. The CDR3 coding sequence is TGCGCCAGCAGTGAGAGACAGGGGTTGAACACTGAAGCTTTCTTT.

This clonotype appeared many times. The DNA for the CDR3 is TGTGCCAGCCTTACTATGGGACTCCAAGAGACCCAGTACTTC. Protein product: CASLTMGLQETQYF. The chain links TRBV7-8 to TRBJ2-5; TRBD2 might be the D (6 bases). The CDR3 contains 14 residues. Germline CDR1 reads SGHVS; CDR2 reads FQNEAQ. Trimming removed 8 bases from V and 1 base from J, with 14 bases in between.

The V gene is TRBV10-1, the J gene TRBJ1-2; possibly TRBD1 for D (6 bases). Germline V gene lookup returns CDR1 WNHNN and CDR2 SYGVQD (reference sequence). V dropped 1 base and J dropped 0 bases, with 12 bases sitting between them. The CDR3 contains 16 residues. The CDR3 loop reads CASSEWLGHPNYGYTF. CDR3 DNA sequence: TGCGCCAGCAGTGAGTGGTTGGGACACCCTAACTATGGCTACACCTTC.

At least ten counts were recorded for this clonotype. The CDR3 is CSARMDSNQPQHF. CDR3 bases: TGCAGTGCTAGGATGGATAGCAATCAGCCCCAGCATTTT. The V gene is TRBV20-1, the J gene TRBJ1-5; D remains ambiguous. Germline CDR1 and CDR2: DFQATT and SNEGSKA (reference sequence). The CDR3 extends over 13 amino acids. V lost 3 bases and J lost 0, with 6 bases in between.

With regard to this clonotype: A much larger clone lies one base from this, so it may be a read error. The V call is TRBV5-1, the J call TRBJ2-7; D not resolved. The DNA matches TRBJ2-1 better at its end, which makes the J call doubtful. The CDR3 has 15 amino acids. Germline CDR1 is SGHRS and CDR2 is YFSETQ. CDR3 amino acids: CASSLGTGRTYEQFF. CDR3 in DNA: TGCGCCAGCAGCTTGGGTACGGGCAGGACCTACGAGCAGTTCTTC.

This clonotype was counted ten times or more. This sequence joins TRBV30 and TRBJ1-5, with D unresolved. From germline, CDR1 is GTSNPN and CDR2 SVGIG (reference sequence). The CDR3 is 14 amino acids. Trimming removed 5 bases from V and 6 bases from J, with 17 bases in between. Written as DNA, the CDR3 is TGTGCCTGGGCCCTGGACCCCGGCAGTCAGCCCCAGCATTTT. This translates into CAWALDPGSQPQHF.

This clonotype has at least ten counts. The chain uses TRBV28 and TRBJ1-4; the D is unclear. This CDR3 contains 16 residues. The V gene lost 3 bases and the J gene lost 2 bases, with 13 bases spanning the gap. Germline CDR1 and CDR2: MDHEN and SYDVKM. In DNA, the CDR3 is TGTGCCAGCAGTTTGCGAGGAGTCGGCACTAATGAAAAACTGTTTTTT. Amino acids: CASSLRGVGTNEKLFF.

This clonotype was counted only a few times. A read error is possible here, since a much larger clone lies one base away. V usage is TRBV28 and J usage is TRBJ2-5; weak D call: TRBD1 (5 bases). CDR3 length: 15 residues. From germline, CDR1 is MDHEN and CDR2 SYDVKM. V was clipped by 2 bases and J by 4 bases, with 14 bases between them. Here the CDR3 reads CASSLGAGLAETQYF. In DNA form, the CDR3 reads TGTGCCAGCAGTTTAGGGGCAGGATTGGCAGAGACCCAGTACTTC. Drawing the rest from reference TRBV28 and TRBJ2-5, the complete variable domain is DVKVTQSSRYLVKRTGEKVFLECVQDMDHENMFWYRQDPGLGLRLIYFSYDVKMKEKGDIPEGYSVSREKKERFSLILESASTNQTSMYLCASSLGAGLAETQYFGPGTRLLVL.

V and J are TRBV6-1 and TRBJ1-4; 12 bases agree with TRBD1. The CDR3 sequence is 15 residues long. Germline CDR1 is MNHNS and CDR2 is SASEGT. The V segment lost 5 bases and the J segment 9 bases; nucleotides outside the gene matches: 7. The CDR3 protein is CASSLGQGAYQKLFF. The CDR3 DNA reads TGTGCCAGCAGTCTGGGACAGGGGGCTTATCAAAAACTGTTTTTT.

This clonotype was counted at least ten times. V gene TRBV11-1 combines with J gene TRBJ2-1; 12 positions agree with TRBD2. Germline assignment: CDR1 SGHAT and CDR2 FQDESV (reference sequence). This CDR3 is 15 amino acids long. J gave up 5 bases and V 4 bases, and 3 bases lay outside the gene matches. The CDR3 spells CASSSGLAGHNEQFF. Written as DNA, the CDR3 is TGTGCCAGCAGCTCAGGACTAGCGGGACACAATGAGCAGTTCTTC.

This clonotype was seen a few times. With a much larger clone just one base away, this may be a read error. This chain joins TRBV5-5 and TRBJ1-2; TRBD1 aligns across 8 bases. The CDR3 has 14 residues. Germline-derived CDR1 and CDR2 are SGHKS and YYEKEE (reference sequence). CDR3 DNA sequence: TGTGTCAGCAGCCCGGGGACAGGATTGTATGGCTACACCTTC. The encoded protein is CVSSPGTGLYGYTF.

V gene TRBV9 combines with J gene TRBJ1-1; D is undetermined. Germline-derived CDR1 and CDR2 are SGDLS and YYNGEE. The CDR3 runs to 14 residues. V lost 3 bases and J 4 bases, leaving 13 bases between the germline ends. In DNA, the CDR3 is TGTGCCAGCAGCGCCTCCGGGGAGGGCACTGAAGCTTTCTTT. Translating gives CASSASGEGTEAFF.

This clonotype was seen at least ten times. The genes are TRBV2 and TRBJ1-1; 9 bases are a match to TRBD1. The CDR3 length is 15 residues. Germline lookup yields CDR1 SNHLY and CDR2 FYNNEI. J gave up 3 bases and V 6 bases, and 8 bases lay outside the gene matches. In nucleotides, the CDR3 is TGTGCCAGCAGGCTAGACAGGGGGGGACACACTGAAGCTTTCTTT. As protein: CASRLDRGGHTEAFF.

Note on this clonotype: Possible read error: a much larger clone is one base away. This CDR3 reads CASREALDPYNEQFF. CDR3 in DNA: TGTGCCAGCAGGGAGGCCTTGGACCCCTACAATGAGCAGTTCTTC. The chain combines TRBV27 with TRBJ2-1, with TRBD2 as a possible D gene (5 bases). Germline V gene data show CDR1 as MNHEY and CDR2 as SMNVEV (reference sequence). V gave up 6 bases and J gave up 2 bases, with 14 bases separating them. The CDR3 has 15 amino acids.

Ten or more counts support this clonotype. The rearrangement joins TRBV6-1 to TRBJ1-1, with 9 bases matching TRBD1. CDR3 size: 16 residues. Germline V gene sequence: CDR1 MNHNS, CDR2 SASEGT. V lost 6 bases, J lost 6 bases, and 14 bases stayed unmatched. The CDR3 nucleotides are TGTGCCAGCAGACCTCTCCCGGGACAGGGTAGGTCTGAAGCTTTCTTT. Amino acids: CASRPLPGQGRSEAFF.

This clonotype was counted a few times. The V gene is TRBV25-1, the J gene TRBJ2-1, with D perhaps assigned TRBD1 or TRBD2 (6 bases each). The germline gives CDR1 MGHDK, CDR2 SYGVNS. Trimming removed 6 bases at V and 0 bases at J, with 18 bases between. CDR3 length: 17 residues. The CDR3 protein is CASSTDEGGLSYNEQFF. For the CDR3, the DNA is TGTGCCAGCAGCACCGACGAGGGGGGTCTCTCCTACAATGAGCAGTTCTTC. Using reference TRBV25-1 and TRBJ2-1 for the parts outside the CDR3, the full variable domain is EADIYQTPRYLVIGTGKKITLECSQTMGHDKMYWYQQDPGMELHLIHYSYGVNSTEKGDLSSESTVSRIRTEHFPLTLESARPSHTSQYLCASSTDEGGLSYNEQFFGPGTRLTVL.

Many counts were recorded for this clonotype. This chain uses TRBV20-1 with TRBJ1-2; D call uncertain. This CDR3 region has 15 residues. V was pared by 0 bases and J by 0 bases, with 11 bases between. In germline, CDR1 is DFQATT, CDR2 SNEGSKA (reference sequence). The CDR3 nucleotides read TGCAGTGCTAGAGATGTTATCGCTCCTAACTATGGCTACACCTTC. Translated, it gives CSARDVIAPNYGYTF.

This chain joins TRBV6-1 and TRBJ2-3; possible D gene TRBD2, 7 bases. The CDR3 runs to 13 residues. Trimming removed 6 bases at V and 6 bases at J, with 13 bases between. The germline V gene has CDR1 MNHNS and CDR2 SASEGT. The CDR3 DNA sequence: TGTGCCAGCAGCAACGGGGGGCCGGATACGCAGTATTTT. Translation gives CASSNGGPDTQYF.

There are many counts of this clonotype. The CDR3 DNA reads as TGTGCCAGCAGTGAAGCGCTCGTAGTAGCCTACGAGCAGTACTTC. Encoded protein: CASSEALVVAYEQYF. V gene TRBV2 combines with J gene TRBJ2-7, with D unclear. Germline V gives CDR1 SNHLY, CDR2 FYNNEI. The V end lost 0 bases, the J end lost 2 bases, and 11 bases lay between the germline ends. CDR3 length equals 15 residues.

This clonotype has a count of ten or more. The rearrangement links TRBV9 to TRBJ1-1, with D uncertain. V was cut by 0 bases and J by 1 base, with 7 bases left in between. Per the germline V gene, CDR1 is SGDLS and CDR2 is YYNGEE. The CDR3 is 14 residues long. The CDR3 loop reads CASSVDVRNTEAFF. The CDR3 DNA is TGTGCCAGCAGCGTAGATGTGAGGAACACTGAAGCTTTCTTT.

In this sample, this clonotype turned up many times. The chain carries TRBV20-1 and TRBJ2-7; perhaps TRBD2 as D (6 bases). Germline V gene sequence: CDR1 DFQATT, CDR2 SNEGSKA (reference sequence). V lost 4 bases and J 3 bases, leaving 19 bases between the germline ends. This CDR3 spans 15 amino acids. DNA of the CDR3: TGCAGTGCTAACTACTTGGGGGGAGAATACTACGAGCAGTACTTC. It codes for CSANYLGGEYYEQYF.

In this sample, this clonotype turned up many times. The chain carries TRBV12-3 or TRBV12-4 and TRBJ1-5; tentative D call: TRBD1 (6 bases). V was pared by 6 bases and J by 5 bases, with 17 bases between. The CDR3 spans 15 residues. The CDR3 reads CASSRGGAGDQPQHF. CDR3 DNA: TGTGCCAGCAGCCGAGGGGGAGCAGGGGATCAGCCCCAGCATTTT.

This clonotype appeared many times. V and J are TRBV6-1 and TRBJ2-5, with 7 bases that match TRBD2. Germline assignment: CDR1 MNHNS and CDR2 SASEGT. J gave up 3 bases and V 6 bases, and 13 bases lay outside the gene matches. The CDR3 has 16 residues. The CDR3 sequence: CASRVLPSSGKETQYF. As DNA, the CDR3 is TGTGCCAGCAGAGTCCTTCCCTCTAGCGGAAAAGAGACCCAGTACTTC.

In this sample, this clonotype turned up a few times. CDR3 nucleotides: TGTGCCAGCAGTTTCCCCCAACTACGGACTAGCGTCACAGATACGCAGTATTTT. This translates into CASSFPQLRTSVTDTQYF. The rearrangement joins TRBV27 to TRBJ2-3; 9 nucleotides match TRBD2. Unmatched junction bases numbered 12, after V lost 3 bases and J lost 2 bases. The CDR3 totals 18 residues. Germline CDR1 is MNHEY and CDR2 is SMNVEV (reference sequence).

The J gene is TRBJ2-5, the V gene TRBV6-2 or TRBV6-3, with 9 bases lining up with TRBD2. Trimming cost V 6 bases and J 2 bases; bases outside gene matches: 13. The CDR3 totals 17 residues. Germline V CDR1 and CDR2: MNHEY, SVGEGT. The CDR3: CASSHGGTSKFQETQYF. The CDR3 DNA reads TGTGCCAGCAGCCACGGGGGGACTAGCAAATTTCAAGAGACCCAGTACTTC.